This TCR beta chain was observed in a study of control samples from healthy donors and cancer patients. By share, this clone counts as medium-sized. The V end lost 3 bases, the J end lost 5 bases, and 10 bases lay between the germline ends. Germline V gene lookup returns CDR1 GTSNPN and CDR2 SVGIG (reference sequence). The CDR3 consists of 13 residues. Profiled with immunoSEQ multiplex PCR; TCRdb holds only in-frame clones, not every one. The sample carries around 25,000 clones, roughly 91% recorded once. This receptor was identified in a man between 50 and 59 years old with lung cancer. The V gene is TRBV30, the J gene TRBJ2-2; D not resolved. Sequencing used PBMCs. The CDR3 protein is CAWSHMGTGELFF. As DNA, the CDR3 is TGTGCCTGGAGCCATATGGGGACCGGGGAGCTGTTTTTT.